The present T cell receptor beta chain was sequenced within a study of long-term antiretroviral therapy in people with HIV. With survey level as its setting, the immunoSEQ assay was v3.0. The repertoire was sequenced with immunoSEQ multiplex PCR; TCRdb's copy has only in-frame clones and lacks some. The repertoire has approximately 21,000 clones, 82% of them found once; the top ten carry about 8%. The V and J ends lost 2 bases and 4 bases, in that order; junction bases with no gene match: 1. CDR1 and CDR2 from the germline V gene are PRHDT and FYEKMQ (reference sequence). The CDR3 covers 13 residues.

This chain links TRBV13 with TRBJ2-5, with 7 bases aligning to TRBD1. The source was unsorted PBMCs, collected at the start of antiretroviral therapy. This receptor was taken from a man aged 50-60 years with HIV. CDR3 loop: CASSLNRGETQYF. The CDR3 DNA sequence: TGTGCCAGCAGCTTAAACAGGGGAGAGACCCAGTACTTC.